Below are 25 T cell receptor beta chains sequenced from a single sample in a study of T cells in Graves' hyperthyroidism and ophthalmopathy. Using RNA transcripts as the source, TCR beta CDR3 regions were amplified. TCR CDR3 underwent first-round RT-PCR with the HTBI primer set. TCRdb passed the multiplex PCR reads through MiXCR, listing each CDR3 protein once. The profile shows about 520,000 distinct CDR3 sequences, 20% of them singletons. The specimen sequenced was blood. The receptors originated from a man between 18 and 29 years old with Graves' hyperthyroidism.

V gene TRBV30 combines with J gene TRBJ2-2; D remains ambiguous. The V end lost 4 bases, the J end lost 0 bases, and 9 bases lay between the germline ends. Germline V gene lookup returns CDR1 GTSNPN and CDR2 SVGIG (reference sequence). The length of the CDR3 is 14 residues. The CDR3 sequence is CAWKGVTNTGELFF. CDR3 nucleotides: TGTGCCTGGAAAGGCGTGACGAACACCGGGGAGCTGTTTTTT.

This clonotype was recorded many times. Given a much more abundant clone one base away, this may be a read error. The genes are TRBV19 and TRBJ1-1; D is perhaps TRBD1 (5 bases). CDR3 size: 14 residues. CDR1 is LNHDA, CDR2 SQIVND, per germline (reference sequence). CDR3 DNA: TGTGCCAGTACCAAGATAGGGGTGAACACTGAAGTTTTCTTT. It encodes CASTKIGVNTEVFF.

Ten or more counts support this clonotype. The chain has TRBV11-2 and TRBJ1-1, with D unresolved. CDR3 length: 11 residues. The V gene's germline CDR1 is SGHAT and CDR2 FQNNGV. V gave up 3 bases and J gave up 4 bases, with 3 bases separating them. This CDR3 reads CASSLSTEAFF. Written as DNA, the CDR3 is TGTGCCAGCAGCTTGTCCACTGAAGCTTTCTTT.

This clonotype was counted at least ten times. V is TRBV5-1 and J is TRBJ2-7; tentative D call: TRBD1 (6 bases). CDR3 size: 16 residues. Trimming cost V 0 bases and J 2 bases, with 15 bases left between them. Germline CDR1 SGHRS, CDR2 YFSETQ. This CDR3 is CASSLARAGVPYEQYF. The CDR3 nucleotides read TGCGCCAGCAGCTTGGCCAGGGCAGGGGTACCCTACGAGCAGTACTTC.

The chain is built from TRBV2 and TRBJ1-5; D unclear. Germline CDR1 and CDR2: SNHLY and FYNNEI. The CDR3 covers 14 residues. V gave up 4 bases and J gave up 3 bases, with 10 bases separating them. CDR3 sequence (DNA): TGTGCCAGCAGTGGCGGGCCTATCAATCAGCCCCAGCATTTT. Encoded protein: CASSGGPINQPQHF.

A few counts support this clonotype. This sequence joins TRBV27 and TRBJ2-4, with 9 nucleotides matching TRBD2. Germline V gene sequence: CDR1 MNHEY, CDR2 SMNVEV (reference sequence). This CDR3 has 13 amino acids. Trimming cost V 5 bases and J 5 bases; bases outside gene matches: 1. The CDR3 protein is CASSRLAENIQYF. In DNA form, the CDR3 reads TGTGCCAGCAGTCGACTAGCGGAAAACATTCAGTACTTC.

A note on this clonotype: This CDR3 fails to terminate in the conserved phenylalanine or tryptophan, so it likely reflects a read error. V gene TRBV28 combines with J gene TRBJ1-1, with a possible D match to TRBD1 (5 bases). The CDR3 consists of 13 residues. Germline V gives CDR1 MDHEN, CDR2 SYDVKM. The germline V and J ends were trimmed by 10 bases and 6 bases, with 18 bases remaining between them. The CDR3 is CATGHLKGPEAFY. Here the CDR3 DNA reads TGTGCCACAGGACATTTAAAGGGGCCTGAAGCTTTCTAT.

The table lists this clonotype with a few counts. The V gene is TRBV11-2, the J gene TRBJ1-2; 8 bases are a match to TRBD1. V was pared by 5 bases and J by 7 bases, with 9 bases of the junction left unmatched. Germline CDR1 and CDR2: SGHAT and FQNNGV. The CDR3 loop spans 14 amino acids. The chain's CDR3 is CASSAGQGFGGYTF. CDR3 coding DNA: TGTGCCAGCAGCGCAGGACAGGGTTTCGGTGGCTACACCTTC. The complete variable domain, with remaining parts taken from reference TRBV11-2 and TRBJ1-2, reads EAGVAQSPRYKIIEKRQSVAFWCNPISGHATLYWYQQILGQGPKLLIQFQNNGVVDDSQLPKDRFSAERLKGVDSTLKIQPAKLEDSAVYLCASSAGQGFGGYTFGSGTRLTVV.

This clonotype was counted at least ten times. The rearrangement joins TRBV2 to TRBJ2-7; the match to TRBD2 covers 11 bases. Germline V gene data show CDR1 as SNHLY and CDR2 as FYNNEI. The CDR3 extends over 16 amino acids. V shed 6 bases, J shed 1 base, and the junction held 8 bases outside the gene matches. The CDR3 protein is CASRVGLAAISYEQYF. CDR3 nucleotides: TGTGCCAGCAGGGTGGGACTAGCGGCCATTTCCTACGAGCAGTACTTC. The variable domain in full, completed from reference TRBV2 and TRBJ2-7, reads EPEVTQTPSHQVTQMGQEVILRCVPISNHLYFYWYRQILGQKVEFLVSFYNNEISEKSEIFDDQFSVERPDGSNFTLKIRSTKLEDSAMYFCASRVGLAAISYEQYFGPGTRLTVT.

This clonotype was seen many times. The chain couples TRBV28 to TRBJ1-6; D call uncertain. Trimming cost V 1 base and J 3 bases, with 19 bases left between them. Germline CDR1 and CDR2: MDHEN and SYDVKM. This CDR3 comprises 19 residues. The CDR3 sequence: CASSLSFRVGLNYNSPLHF. The CDR3 bases are TGTGCCAGCAGTTTATCTTTCCGGGTTGGACTGAACTATAATTCACCCCTCCACTTT.

This clonotype was seen at least ten times. The chain links TRBV28 to TRBJ2-7; tentatively, D is TRBD2 (5 bases). CDR3 length: 16 residues. CDR1 and CDR2 (germline): MDHEN, SYDVKM. The germline V and J ends were trimmed by 0 bases and 7 bases, with 19 bases remaining between them. The CDR3 coding sequence is TGTGCCAGCAGTTTATGGTCGGCAGCCCCTTCGGGGGAGCAGTACTTC. It encodes CASSLWSAAPSGEQYF.

There are many counts of this clonotype. The junction departs from the called germline gene at one end, perhaps through a read error. The V and J genes are TRBV2 and TRBJ1-2; D gene ambiguous. Germline lookup yields CDR1 SNHLY and CDR2 FYNNEI. The length of the CDR3 is 13 residues. CDR3 sequence reads: CASSHNDGVSYPF. The CDR3 bases are TGTGCCAGCAGTCATAACGATGGGGTTAGTTACCCCTTC. Full variable domain (rest looked up from reference TRBV2 and TRBJ1-2): EPEVTQTPSHQVTQMGQEVILRCVPISNHLYFYWYRQILGQKVEFLVSFYNNEISEKSEIFDDQFSVERPDGSNFTLKIRSTKLEDSAMYFCASSHNDGVSYPFGSGTRLTVV.

This clonotype has a single count. With a much larger clone just one base away, this may be a read error. V usage is TRBV12-3 or TRBV12-4 and J usage is TRBJ2-7; tentatively, D is TRBD1 (5 bases). There are 14 residues in the CDR3. V gave up 8 bases and J gave up 0 bases, with 14 bases separating them. CDR3 protein: CASARQGFSYEQYF. The CDR3 region has the DNA TGTGCCAGCGCCAGGCAGGGATTCTCCTACGAGCAGTACTTC.

This clonotype was seen repeatedly, ten times or more. As DNA, the CDR3 is TGCGCCAGCAGCCCTGGGGGATCCCAAGAGACCCAGTACTTC. Translating gives CASSPGGSQETQYF. The chain joins TRBV5-1 to TRBJ2-5, with D perhaps TRBD1 or TRBD2 (5 bases each). The V end was cut by 4 bases, the J end by 1 base, with 11 bases between. The CDR3 is 14 residues long. Germline V gives CDR1 SGHRS, CDR2 YFSETQ.

Many counts were recorded for this clonotype. The chain links TRBV6-1 to TRBJ1-5; D remains unclear. The V gene lost 6 bases and the J gene lost 6 bases, with 15 bases spanning the gap. Per germline, CDR1 MNHNS and CDR2 SASEGT. The CDR3 length is 14 residues. CDR3 loop: CASSRGRASQPQHF. CDR3 nucleotides: TGTGCCAGCAGCCGTGGGAGGGCAAGTCAGCCCCAGCATTTT.

Many counts were recorded for this clonotype. The CDR3 region has the DNA TGTGCCAGCAGTTCTCCTAGGCAGGGCGACACTGAAGCTTTCTTT. Translation: CASSSPRQGDTEAFF. The chain has TRBV6-4 and TRBJ1-1, with D possibly being TRBD1 (5 bases). Trimming shortened V by 5 bases and J by 3 bases, and 16 bases separated the two germline ends. The germline CDR1 and CDR2 sequences are MRHNA and SNTAGT. The CDR3 extends over 15 amino acids.

This clonotype was observed at least ten times. The DNA for the CDR3 is TGCGCCAGCAGCTTGGCCGGGGGGCTGAATGGCTACACCTTC. Translated, it gives CASSLAGGLNGYTF. This rearrangement joins TRBV5-1 to TRBJ1-2; D possibly corresponds to TRBD1 (6 bases). V was cut by 0 bases and J by 6 bases, with 12 bases left in between. Looked up from germline, CDR1 is SGHRS and CDR2 is YFSETQ. This CDR3 region has 14 residues.

This clonotype was seen only a few times. This sequence joins TRBV6-1 and TRBJ1-1, with D unclear. Germline V gene lookup returns CDR1 MNHNS and CDR2 SASEGT. The CDR3 runs 13 residues. V was shortened by 5 bases and J by 7 bases, with 14 bases between the two germline ends. The DNA for the CDR3 is TGTGCCAGCAGTCGGTTCCCGGGCAATGAAGCTTTCTTT. Translation: CASSRFPGNEAFF.

The CDR3 protein is CASSLDVRSYEQYF. The CDR3 nucleotides are TGCGCCAGCAGCTTGGACGTTCGATCCTACGAGCAGTACTTC. This rearrangement joins TRBV5-1 to TRBJ2-7, with D uncertain. There are 14 residues in the CDR3. Germline V gene lookup returns CDR1 SGHRS and CDR2 YFSETQ. The V gene lost 0 bases and the J gene lost 1 base, with 8 bases spanning the gap.

This clonotype was detected only once. The chain links TRBV11-2 to TRBJ1-1; 10 bases map to TRBD1. The CDR3 loop spans 14 amino acids. CDR1 is SGHAT and CDR2 is FQNNGV in the germline V gene. V was pared by 5 bases and J by 6 bases, with 6 bases of the junction left unmatched. The CDR3 DNA follows: TGTGCCAGCAGCGGGTCCGGGACAGGGGCTGAAGCTTTCTTT. It codes for CASSGSGTGAEAFF.

Ten or more counts support this clonotype. The chain is built from TRBV6-5 and TRBJ2-7; TRBD2 might be the D (5 bases). Germline CDR1 and CDR2: MNHEY and SVGAGI. The CDR3 is 14 residues long. The germline V and J ends were trimmed by 6 bases and 0 bases, with 12 bases remaining between them. The CDR3 sequence is CASRGGQPSYEQYF. The CDR3 DNA follows: TGTGCCAGCAGGGGCGGGCAGCCCTCCTACGAGCAGTACTTC.

The CDR3: CASWRTGNTEAFF. The DNA for the CDR3 is TGTGCCAGCTGGCGGACAGGAAACACTGAAGCTTTCTTT. The V call is TRBV12-3 or TRBV12-4, the J call TRBJ1-1; 7 bases align to TRBD1. The J segment lost 2 bases and the V segment lost 8 bases, leaving 5 bases of the junction unmatched. The length of the CDR3 is 13 residues.

This clonotype was counted ten times or more. This chain connects TRBV30 to TRBJ1-3, with D tentatively TRBD1 (5 bases). V lost 4 bases and J 0 bases, leaving 13 bases between the germline ends. This CDR3 has 15 residues. Germline assignment: CDR1 GTSNPN and CDR2 SVGIG (reference sequence). The CDR3 sequence is CAWNRDAGSGNTIYF. In nucleotides, the CDR3 is TGTGCCTGGAACCGGGACGCCGGCTCTGGAAACACCATATATTTT.

CDR3 sequence reads: CASSGLDRGTEAFF. The DNA of the CDR3 is TGTGCCAGCAGTGGGCTGGACAGGGGCACTGAAGCTTTCTTT. The V and J genes are TRBV2 and TRBJ1-1; TRBD1 aligns across 9 bases. With V trimmed by 4 bases and J by 4 bases, 4 bases remained unmatched. The length of the CDR3 is 14 residues. Germline lookup yields CDR1 SNHLY and CDR2 FYNNEI. The full variable domain, rest sourced from reference TRBV2 and TRBJ1-1, is EPEVTQTPSHQVTQMGQEVILRCVPISNHLYFYWYRQILGQKVEFLVSFYNNEISEKSEIFDDQFSVERPDGSNFTLKIRSTKLEDSAMYFCASSGLDRGTEAFFGQGTRLTVV.

This clonotype was counted ten times or more. V usage is TRBV5-1 and J usage is TRBJ2-7; 14 nucleotides line up with TRBD2. CDR1 is SGHRS and CDR2 is YFSETQ in the germline V gene. The CDR3 length is 18 residues. The ends lost 0 bases at V and 5 bases at J; junction bases unmatched: 10. CDR3 loop: CASSLGLAGGRTWDEQYF. DNA for the CDR3: TGCGCCAGCAGCTTGGGACTAGCGGGGGGGCGTACGTGGGACGAGCAGTACTTC.